The present T cell receptor (beta chain) was sequenced within a study of blood T cell repertoires in COVID-19. Study at large: Specimens from acute and convalescent COVID-19 originated in the United States, Italy and Spain. In each case, the material was cDNA or gDNA derived from T cells, B-cell-depleted T cells, or PBMCs.

As originally analysed: Using reference gene primer amplification, nucleated cell counts were estimated. The assay was immunoSEQ multiplex PCR, and TCRdb's table has in-frame clones only and misses some. That table gives V, J and clone size, and the DNA gave D and trimming. The data contain 200,000 to 250,000 clones, roughly 84% of them singletons. The TCR sequence derives from a man between 45 and 60 years old with active or convalescent COVID-19. The sequenced sample was peripheral blood.

CDR3: CASSYGREQYV. The CDR3, as DNA: TGTGCCAGCAGTTACGGCCGAGAGCAGTACGTC. The chain recombines TRBV6-2 or TRBV6-3 with TRBJ2-7; D call uncertain. V was pared by 2 bases and J by 7 bases, with 6 bases between. Germline assignment: CDR1 MNHEY and CDR2 SVGEGT. This CDR3 has 11 amino acids.